These 17 T cell receptor beta chains came from one sample sequenced in a study of memory CD4+ T cells and cytomegalovirus serostatus. Clones were sequenced by immunoSEQ multiplex PCR, and TCRdb holds only the in-frame ones, with some missing. The sample holds 40,000 to 50,000 clones, 70% to 75% seen once. Single viable CD3+CD4+CD8-CD45RO+ cells were sorted as the memory CD4+ T cells. Sequenced sample: memory CD4+ T cells from blood. The receptors shown here come from an adult in good health and CMV-seropositive.

The chain has TRBV6-1 and TRBJ2-1; D is uncertain. V was shortened by 8 bases and J by 0 bases, with 11 bases between the two germline ends. The V gene's germline CDR1 is MNHNS and CDR2 SASEGT. The CDR3 length is 14 residues. CDR3 amino acids: CASPEADSYNEQFF. In DNA form, the CDR3 reads TGTGCCAGCCCTGAAGCAGACTCCTACAATGAGCAGTTCTTC.

This chain links TRBV7-8 with TRBJ2-1, with D uncertain. Germline values: CDR1 SGHVS, CDR2 FQNEAQ. This CDR3 is built from 14 residues. Trimming removed 5 bases from V and 6 bases from J, with 14 bases in between. CDR3 bases: TGTGCCAGCAGCCTTAGGGTCCTGGGCAATGAGCAGTTCTTC. This sequence encodes CASSLRVLGNEQFF. The whole variable domain, remainder taken from reference TRBV7-8 and TRBJ2-1, is GAGVSQSPRYKVAKRGQDVALRCDPISGHVSLFWYQQALGQGPEFLTYFQNEAQLDKSGLPSDRFFAERPEGSVSTLKIQRTQQEDSAVYLCASSLRVLGNEQFFGPGTRLTVL.

The chain is built from TRBV2 and TRBJ1-4, with TRBD1 as a possible D gene (5 bases). CDR3 length: 14 amino acids. Per germline, CDR1 SNHLY and CDR2 FYNNEI. The V and J ends lost 5 bases and 4 bases respectively, with 11 bases between them. CDR3 sequence reads: CASSRQSLNEKLFF. In nucleotides, the CDR3 is TGTGCCAGCAGTAGACAGAGCCTTAATGAAAAACTGTTTTTT. The entire variable domain, with the rest obtained from reference TRBV2 and TRBJ1-4, is as follows: EPEVTQTPSHQVTQMGQEVILRCVPISNHLYFYWYRQILGQKVEFLVSFYNNEISEKSEIFDDQFSVERPDGSNFTLKIRSTKLEDSAMYFCASSRQSLNEKLFFGSGTQLSVL.

The chain has TRBV6-6 and TRBJ2-1; D unresolved. Germline V lookup: CDR1 MNHNY, CDR2 SVGAGI (reference sequence). CDR3 length: 10 amino acids. Trimming pared 2 bases from V and 9 bases from J, leaving 2 bases between. CDR3 nucleotides: TGTGCCAGCAGTTACGCTGAGCAGTTCTTC. Protein: CASSYAEQFF.

This chain connects TRBV2 to TRBJ1-3; D is possibly TRBD1 (5 bases). V dropped 3 bases and J dropped 7 bases, with 25 bases sitting between them. The CDR3 is made up of 18 amino acids. CDR1 and CDR2 from the germline V gene are SNHLY and FYNNEI. Here the CDR3 reads CASSDGGTLQTFGNTIYF. Written as DNA, the CDR3 is TGTGCCAGCAGTGACGGAGGGACTCTTCAAACGTTTGGGAACACCATATATTTT.

This clone has only a few counts. The J gene is TRBJ1-1, the V gene TRBV19; D unclear. This CDR3 is 13 amino acids long. V was shortened by 2 bases and J by 3 bases, with 7 bases between the two germline ends. Germline CDR1 reads LNHDA; CDR2 reads SQIVND (reference sequence). For the CDR3, the DNA is TGTGCCAGTAGTATACAACTTCACACTGAAGCTTTCTTT. This encodes CASSIQLHTEAFF.

This clone was detected only a few times. This rearrangement joins TRBV19 to TRBJ1-2; D call uncertain. The V gene lost 3 bases and the J gene lost 2 bases, with 7 bases spanning the gap. The CDR3 covers 13 residues. The germline CDR1 and CDR2 sequences are LNHDA and SQIVND (reference sequence). CDR3 in amino acids: CASSIHTNYGYTF. In DNA form, the CDR3 reads TGTGCCAGTAGTATCCACACAAACTATGGCTACACCTTC.

The CDR3 nucleotides are TGCGCCAGCAGCTACGGACTAGCGGTCTACAATGAGCAGTTCTTC. This translates into CASSYGLAVYNEQFF. The rearrangement uses TRBV4-3 and TRBJ2-1, with 10 positions matching TRBD2. The V gene's germline CDR1 is LGHNA and CDR2 YSLEER. With 5 bases clipped from V and 3 bases from J, the junction kept 4 bases outside the gene matches. This CDR3 is 15 amino acids long.

The gene calls are TRBV25-1 and TRBJ2-3; weak D call: TRBD2 (5 bases). CDR3 length: 17 residues. The germline V and J ends were trimmed by 4 bases and 0 bases, with 17 bases remaining between them. Germline CDR1 is MGHDK and CDR2 is SYGVNS. The DNA for the CDR3 is TGTGCCAGCAGTGGCCAGCATCTAGCAGGCAGCACAGATACGCAGTATTTT. Translating gives CASSGQHLAGSTDTQYF. The variable domain in full, with the rest retrieved from reference TRBV25-1 and TRBJ2-3, is EADIYQTPRYLVIGTGKKITLECSQTMGHDKMYWYQQDPGMELHLIHYSYGVNSTEKGDLSSESTVSRIRTEHFPLTLESARPSHTSQYLCASSGQHLAGSTDTQYFGPGTRLTVL.

This chain joins TRBV4-1 and TRBJ1-4; 8 nucleotides agree with TRBD1. Trimming removed 2 bases from V and 2 bases from J; junction bases left unmatched: 7. Germline CDR1 and CDR2: MGHRA and YSYEKL. The length of the CDR3 is 17 residues. CDR3 region: CASSQPTTGATNEKLFF. The CDR3 nucleotides read TGCGCCAGCAGCCAACCAACGACAGGGGCTACTAATGAAAAACTGTTTTTT.

The chain combines TRBV5-1 with TRBJ2-2; D ambiguous. Germline values: CDR1 SGHRS, CDR2 YFSETQ. CDR3 length: 13 amino acids. V gave up 0 bases and J gave up 0 bases, with 0 bases separating them. CDR3 sequence: CASSLANTGELFF. The DNA for the CDR3 is TGCGCCAGCAGCTTGGCGAACACCGGGGAGCTGTTTTTT.

The chain uses TRBV10-3 and TRBJ1-1; D gene unclear. Germline CDR1 ENHRY, CDR2 SYGVKD. The CDR3 loop spans 15 amino acids. The V end lost 4 bases, the J end lost 1 base, and 13 bases lay between the germline ends. The CDR3 reads CAISGPSGGNTEAFF. Here the CDR3 DNA reads TGTGCCATCAGTGGCCCCTCGGGAGGGAACACTGAAGCTTTCTTT.

The chain recombines TRBV7-2 with TRBJ2-3; D is ambiguous. With 2 bases removed from V and 0 bases from J, the gap between germline ends came to 6 bases. The CDR3 consists of 14 residues. Looked up from germline, CDR1 is SGHTA and CDR2 is FQGNSA. DNA of the CDR3: TGTGCCAGCAGCTTATATGGAAGCACAGATACGCAGTATTTT. Its translation is CASSLYGSTDTQYF.

V is TRBV7-8 and J is TRBJ2-7; no clear D. The CDR3 has 15 residues. Germline V gene lookup returns CDR1 SGHVS and CDR2 FQNEAQ. V lost 1 base and J lost 2, with 12 bases in between. The CDR3 DNA reads TGTGCCAGCAGCTTAGGCCCGACCGAGGCCTACGAGCAGTACTTC. Translation gives CASSLGPTEAYEQYF.

This clone was seen once. This chain uses TRBV4-2 with TRBJ1-1, with a weak D call TRBD1 (5 bases). The V gene lost 0 bases and the J gene lost 9 bases, with 14 bases spanning the gap. Germline CDR1 is LGHNA and CDR2 is YNFKEQ. This CDR3 is 14 amino acids long. The CDR3 region is CASSQESGRVKAFF. The CDR3 nucleotides read TGTGCCAGCAGCCAAGAATCGGGCAGGGTGAAAGCTTTCTTT.

This clone was recorded a few times. The rearrangement uses TRBV7-2 and TRBJ1-6, with D possibly TRBD1 on 5 matching bases. Between the trimmed V and J ends, which lost 5 bases and 1 base, there was a span of 12 bases. CDR1 is SGHTA and CDR2 is FQGNSA in the germline V gene. This CDR3 region has 16 residues. The CDR3 DNA follows: TGTGCCAGCAGCCCGAACCGACAGTCCTATAATTCACCCCTCCACTTT. Translating gives CASSPNRQSYNSPLHF. Combining the CDR3 with reference TRBV7-2 and TRBJ1-6 gives the whole variable domain GAGVSQSPSNKVTEKGKDVELRCDPISGHTALYWYRQSLGQGLEFLIYFQGNSAPDKSGLPSDRFSAERTGGSVSTLTIQRTQQEDSAVYLCASSPNRQSYNSPLHFGNGTRLTVT.

CDR3 residues: CASSEGRESPLHF. CDR3 bases: TGTGCCAGCAGTGAGGGCAGGGAGTCACCCCTCCACTTT. The chain uses TRBV2 and TRBJ1-6, with D maybe TRBD1 (5 bases). CDR3 size: 13 residues. CDR1 is SNHLY and CDR2 is FYNNEI in the germline V gene. The V gene lost 3 bases and the J gene lost 10 bases, with 10 bases spanning the gap. Using reference TRBV2 and TRBJ1-6 for the parts outside the CDR3, the full variable domain is EPEVTQTPSHQVTQMGQEVILRCVPISNHLYFYWYRQILGQKVEFLVSFYNNEISEKSEIFDDQFSVERPDGSNFTLKIRSTKLEDSAMYFCASSEGRESPLHFGNGTRLTVT.